These T cell receptor beta chains were read from a single sample in a study of early stage breast cancer tumors. Assay used: immunoSEQ multiplex PCR; TCRdb lists only in-frame clones, some missing. The sample includes 70,000 or so clones, approximately 80% of them seen just once. The sequenced material came from blood. These receptor sequences come from a person in their forties with breast cancer. The CDR3 runs from the conserved cysteine through the conserved F or W. The D gene is left open where the match is weak. Clone size is not always given. Where it is, it says once, few, many or a class for expanded clones.

J gene | clone size | V gene | D gene | CDR3 protein | CDR3 DNA
TRBJ2-1 | . | TRBV6-1 | TRBD1 | CASTSDRGWLAKFF | TGTGCCTCTACCTCGGACAGGGGATGGCTAGCTAAGTTCTTC
TRBJ2-1 | . | TRBV9 | TRBD2 | CASSVVGEGSIEQFF | TGTGCCAGCAGCGTTGTGGGGGAGGGGTCGATTGAGCAGTTCTTC
TRBJ2-3 | . | TRBV6-5 | . | CASSYSSRYTDTQYF | TGTGCCAGCAGTTACTCGTCCAGATACACAGATACGCAGTATTTT
TRBJ2-7 | . | TRBV2 | TRBD1 | CASRGTGGEQYF | TGTGCCAGCAGAGGGACAGGGGGCGAGCAGTACTTC
TRBJ1-2 | few | TRBV18 | . | CASSPDSSMNYGYTF | TGTGCCAGCTCACCTGACAGTTCAATGAACTATGGCTACACCTTC
TRBJ2-5 | . | TRBV6-5 | . | CASSYSQGTQETQYF | TGTGCCAGCAGTTACTCGCAGGGGACCCAAGAGACCCAGTACTTC
TRBJ2-7 | . | TRBV19 | TRBD2 | CASSAGLAVLEQYF | TGTGCCAGTAGTGCGGGACTAGCGGTTCTAGAGCAGTACTTC
TRBJ2-5 | . | TRBV29-1 | . | CSAGDETQYF | TGCAGCGCTGGGGACGAGACCCAGTACTTC
TRBJ1-1 | . | TRBV7-8 | . | CASTLDLDLTEAFF | TGTGCCAGCACTTTGGACTTGGACCTGACTGAAGCTTTCTTT
TRBJ1-5 | . | TRBV6-5 | . | CASSYYAVGSNQPQHF | TGTGCCAGCAGTTATTATGCAGTGGGTAGCAATCAGCCCCAGCATTTT
TRBJ2-2 | . | TRBV7-2 | TRBD1 | CASSFDRGPTGELFF | TGTGCCAGCAGCTTCGACAGGGGGCCCACCGGGGAGCTGTTTTTT
TRBJ2-7 | . | TRBV30 | . | CAWSVQSYEQYF | TGTGCCTGGAGTGTACAGAGCTACGAGCAGTACTTC
TRBJ2-4 | . | TRBV1 | . | CTSSQVRCDKNIQYF | TGCACCAGCAGCCAAGTCCGTTGTGACAAAAACATTCAGTACTTC
TRBJ2-7 | . | TRBV28 | . | CASSYVLINEQYF | TGTGCCAGCAGTTACGTCCTCATCAACGAGCAGTACTTC
TRBJ2-3 | once | TRBV11-2 | TRBD2 | CATTGLAGRHTQYF | TGTGCCACCACCGGACTAGCGGGACGGCATACGCAGTATTTT
TRBJ2-3 | . | TRBV9 | . | CASSVAASSSTDTQYF | TGTGCCAGCAGCGTAGCCGCTAGTTCTAGCACAGATACGCAGTATTTT
TRBJ2-7 | . | TRBV7-9 | TRBD2 | CASSTERETYEQYF | TGTGCCAGCAGCACAGAGCGGGAGACCTACGAGCAGTACTTC
TRBJ1-1 | . | TRBV6-5 | TRBD1 | CASSSGTGEGTEAFF | TGTGCCAGCAGTTCTGGGACAGGGGAGGGAACTGAAGCTTTCTTT
TRBJ2-7 | . | TRBV18 | TRBD2 | CASSKGTSGYEQYF | TGTGCCAGCTCAAAAGGGACTAGCGGCTACGAGCAGTACTTC
TRBJ1-4 | . | TRBV12-5 | . | CASGLGPTNEKLFF | TGTGCTAGTGGTTTGGGACCAACTAATGAAAAACTGTTTTTT
TRBJ2-7 | . | TRBV27 | . | CASSISGGPGYEQYF | TGTGCCAGCAGTATATCAGGCGGGCCCGGGTACGAGCAGTACTTC
TRBJ2-7 | once | TRBV25-1 | TRBD1 | CASSPLGQGADEQYF | TGTGCCAGCAGTCCCCTAGGACAGGGGGCTGACGAGCAGTACTTC
TRBJ1-1 | . | TRBV6-6 | . | CASSYFRGTEAFF | TGTGCCAGCAGTTACTTTAGGGGAACTGAAGCTTTCTTT
TRBJ2-7 | . | TRBV2 | TRBD1 | CASIRGGQSTGEQYF | TGTGCCAGCATCCGAGGGGGACAGAGTACCGGTGAGCAGTACTTC
TRBJ1-1 | few | TRBV7-9 | . | CASSLKGDREAFF | TGTGCCAGCAGCTTAAAGGGAGACAGGGAAGCTTTCTTT
TRBJ2-1 | . | TRBV5-4 | . | CASSLGRDSSYNEQFF | TGTGCCAGCAGCTTGGGTCGCGATAGCTCCTACAATGAGCAGTTCTTC
TRBJ1-3 | few | TRBV28 | . | CASSADGSSGNTIYF | TGTGCCAGCAGTGCGGACGGGAGCTCTGGAAACACCATATATTTT
TRBJ2-7 | . | TRBV14 | TRBD1 | CASRLTGQGGYEQYF | TGTGCCAGCAGGTTGACGGGACAGGGGGGCTACGAGCAGTACTTC